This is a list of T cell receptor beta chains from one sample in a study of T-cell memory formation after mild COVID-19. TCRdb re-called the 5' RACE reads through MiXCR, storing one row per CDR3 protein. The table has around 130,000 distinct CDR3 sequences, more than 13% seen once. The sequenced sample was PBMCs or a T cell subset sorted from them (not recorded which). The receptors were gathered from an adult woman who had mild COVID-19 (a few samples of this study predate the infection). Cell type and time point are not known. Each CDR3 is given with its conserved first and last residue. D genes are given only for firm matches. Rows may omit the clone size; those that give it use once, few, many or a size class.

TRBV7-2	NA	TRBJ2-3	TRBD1	TGTGCCAGCAGCTTAGGTCAGGGGGCGCAGGCAGATACGCAGTATTTT	CASSLGQGAQADTQYF
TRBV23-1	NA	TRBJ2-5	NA	TGCGCCAGCAGTCCCGGAGGGACTCAAGAGACCCAGTACTTC	CASSPGGTQETQYF
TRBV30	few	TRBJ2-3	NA	TGTGCCTGGAGTCCGCTCAGCACAGATACGCAGTATTTT	CAWSPLSTDTQYF
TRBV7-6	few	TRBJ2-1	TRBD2	TGTGCCAGCAGCCTTCGGGGGGTCAATGAGCAGTTCTTC	CASSLRGVNEQFF
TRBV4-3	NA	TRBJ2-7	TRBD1	TGCGCCAGCAGCCATGCCGGGACAGGGGACTACGAGCAGTACTTC	CASSHAGTGDYEQYF
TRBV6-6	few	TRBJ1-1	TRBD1	TGTGCCAGCAGTTACTACAGCGGATCGGACAGGGGGCGGGCGAGAGGCACTGAAGCTTTCTTT	CASSYYSGSDRGRARGTEAFF
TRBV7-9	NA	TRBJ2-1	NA	TGTGCCAGCAGCTTAGCGCTATCCGGGGTTGAGCAGTTCTTC	CASSLALSGVEQFF
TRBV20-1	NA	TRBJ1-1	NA	TGCAGTGCTAGAGATCACCAGGGGATTTTGAACACTGAAGCTTTCTTT	CSARDHQGILNTEAFF
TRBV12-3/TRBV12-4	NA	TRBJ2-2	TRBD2	TGTGCCAGCAGTTTGATGCGGGAGGGCCTAATCGGGGAGCTGTTTTTT	CASSLMREGLIGELFF
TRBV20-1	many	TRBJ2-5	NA	TGCAGTGCTAGACCGGGACTCCTACAAGAGACCCAGTACTTC	CSARPGLLQETQYF
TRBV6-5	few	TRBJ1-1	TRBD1	TGTGCCAGCAGGCTAACCGCGTGGGGACAGGGCGTCGCTGAAGCTTTCTTT	CASRLTAWGQGVAEAFF
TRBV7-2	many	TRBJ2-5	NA	TGTGCCAGCAGCCAGACAGAAGAGACCCAGTACTTC	CASSQTEETQYF
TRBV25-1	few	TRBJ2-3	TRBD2	TGTGCCAGCAGTGAACTAGCGGGGGCCCGCACAGATACGCAGTATTTT	CASSELAGARTDTQYF
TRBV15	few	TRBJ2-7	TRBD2	TGTGCCACCAGCAGAGCCCGGGGCGGGGGGATCCCCTACGAGCAGTACTTC	CATSRARGGGIPYEQYF
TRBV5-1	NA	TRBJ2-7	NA	TGCGCCAGCAGCTTGGGGCAGTACGAGCAGTACTTC	CASSLGQYEQYF
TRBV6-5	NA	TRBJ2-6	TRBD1	TGTGCCAGCAATACAGGGACAGGGTATAGCTCTGGGGCCAACGTCCTGACTTTC	CASNTGTGYSSGANVLTF
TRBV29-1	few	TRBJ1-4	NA	TGCAGCGTTTTCATACCTCAGGGGACTAATGAAAAACTGTTTTTT	CSVFIPQGTNEKLFF
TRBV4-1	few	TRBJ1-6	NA	TGCGCCAGCAGCCGAGTTAATTCACCCCTCCACTTT	CASSRVNSPLHF
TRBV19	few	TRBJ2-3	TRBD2	TGTGCCAGTAGTATAGGGGGGGGAAATGCAGATACGCAGTATTTT	CASSIGGGNADTQYF
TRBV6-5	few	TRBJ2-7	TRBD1	TGTGCCAGCAGTGAAACTGGGACAGGGAAATTCTCCTACGAGCAGTACTTC	CASSETGTGKFSYEQYF
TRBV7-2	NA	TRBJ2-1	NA	TGTGCCAGCAGCACGACGGACTACAATGAGCAGTTCTTC	CASSTTDYNEQFF
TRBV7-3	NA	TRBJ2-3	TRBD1	TGTGCCAGCAGCTCTTCGACAGGGGGCCTAGATACGCAGTATTTT	CASSSSTGGLDTQYF
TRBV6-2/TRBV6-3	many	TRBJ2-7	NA	TGTGCCAGCAGCTTGAGGAGCTCCTACGAGCAGTACTTC	CASSLRSSYEQYF
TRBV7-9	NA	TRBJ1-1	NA	TGTGCCAGCAGCTCTCCGGGACCGAACACTGAAGCTTTCTTT	CASSSPGPNTEAFF
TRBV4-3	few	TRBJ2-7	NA	TGCGCCAGCAGCCAGACCCTCGCGACAGGACTAACCTACGAGCAGTACTTC	CASSQTLATGLTYEQYF
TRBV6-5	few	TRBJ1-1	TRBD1	TGTGCCAGCAGTGGTGACAGGGGATACACTGAAGCTTTCTTT	CASSGDRGYTEAFF
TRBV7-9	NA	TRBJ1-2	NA	TGTGCCAGCAGCTTAGGCCGGGGACCCGCGGGAGTCGGCTATGGCTACACCTTC	CASSLGRGPAGVGYGYTF
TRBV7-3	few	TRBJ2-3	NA	TGTGCCAGCAGCTTTGGGGCGGGCCTCAGCACAGATACGCAGTATTTT	CASSFGAGLSTDTQYF
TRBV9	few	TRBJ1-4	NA	TGTGCCAGCAGCGTAGCCGACGCCAATGAAAAACTGTTTTTT	CASSVADANEKLFF
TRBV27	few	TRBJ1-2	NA	TGTGCCAGCAGACGGGACGGGGGGACCTATGGCTACACCTTC	CASRRDGGTYGYTF
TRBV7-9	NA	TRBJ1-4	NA	TGTGCCAGCAGCTTAGGTGGTGGGCCGCCTAATGAAAAACTGTTTTTT	CASSLGGGPPNEKLFF
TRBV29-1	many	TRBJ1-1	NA	TGCAGCGTTTGGGAAAACACTGAAGCTTTCTTT	CSVWENTEAFF
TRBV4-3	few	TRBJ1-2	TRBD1	TGCGCCAGCAGCCAAGAAACGGGACAGGGCGTATATGGCTACACCTTC	CASSQETGQGVYGYTF
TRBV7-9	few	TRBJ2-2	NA	TGTGCCAGCAACGGGGAATCGAACACCGGGGAGCTGTTTTTT	CASNGESNTGELFF
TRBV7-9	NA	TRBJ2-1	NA	TGTGCCAGTAAGCTCCCCGGGAAAGACTCCTACAATGAGCAGTTCTTC	CASKLPGKDSYNEQFF
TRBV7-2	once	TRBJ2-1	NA	TGTGCCAGCAGCTTAGGGACTTCAAGCTCCTACAATGAGCAGTTCTTC	CASSLGTSSSYNEQFF
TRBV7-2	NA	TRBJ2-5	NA	TGTGCCAGCAGCGCTGGGGGGCGCGCGGAGACCCAGTACTTC	CASSAGGRAETQYF
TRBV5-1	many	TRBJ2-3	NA	TGCGCCAGCAGCTTGGGGGCTAGGAATCCCGGGATTAGCACAGATACGCAGTATTTT	CASSLGARNPGISTDTQYF
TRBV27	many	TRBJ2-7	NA	TGTGCCAGCAGTTTATCTGTACCGGCCTTCTACGAGCAGTACTTC	CASSLSVPAFYEQYF